This TCR beta chain was captured in a study of shared clonotypes between healthy human individuals. Regarding this clone: What it recognizes is unknown.

The CDR3 spans 10 residues. Germline loops: CDR1 SNHLY, CDR2 FYNNEI. V lost 5 bases and J 6 bases, leaving 3 bases between the germline ends. Method: immunoSEQ multiplex PCR; TCRdb's copy keeps in-frame clones and lacks some. The sample lists about 1.5 million clones, 95% to 99% seen once, with about 0.45% in the top ten. Study-wide results and caveats: The generation probabilities recorded for non-shared clonotypes fell below those of clonotypes shared by all four donors. In the sorted subsets, rarefaction showed sequencing was incomplete despite large depth. Sharing across a handful of donors was seen in 4% to 5.5% of naive CD4 clonotypes.

The chain uses TRBV2 and TRBJ2-3; D is unresolved. The sequencing sample was made of naive CD4+ T cells sorted from blood. As to subset: CD45RA+ positively selected. This sequence originates from a man younger than 45 in good health. Here the CDR3 DNA reads TGTGCCAGCAGTTTCGATACGCAGTATTTT. It translates to CASSFDTQYF. The full variable domain, its missing parts supplied by reference TRBV2 and TRBJ2-3, is EPEVTQTPSHQVTQMGQEVILRCVPISNHLYFYWYRQILGQKVEFLVSFYNNEISEKSEIFDDQFSVERPDGSNFTLKIRSTKLEDSAMYFCASSFDTQYFGPGTRLTVL.